This TCR beta chain emerged from a study of glioma-infiltrating T cells after dendritic cell vaccination. On the study more broadly: Autologous tumor lysate-pulsed dendritic cell vaccination was given between 2003 and 2012.

Points from the study as a whole: Estimated pretreatment TIL content predicted outcome after dendritic cell vaccination.

Remarks on this clone: Its specificity is not known.

TCRB CDR3 was amplified from 2 ug genomic DNA or less. Amplification used 60 V beta primers and 13 J beta primers. Clones were read by immunoSEQ multiplex PCR, and TCRdb kept only the in-frame ones, dropping some. The sample holds under 130,000 clones, around 87% seen once. Per the germline V gene, CDR1 is SGHRS and CDR2 is YFSETQ. CDR3 length: 17 residues. Trimming removed 4 bases from V and 1 base from J; junction bases left unmatched: 13. Time point here: after dendritic cell vaccination, including at tumor progression/relapse. The chain employs TRBV5-1 and TRBJ1-1; 7 bases align to TRBD1. The sequence derives from a human donor with glioblastoma. The source material was blood, sampled after dendritic cell vaccination. DNA for the CDR3: TGCGCCAGCAGCCCGTACCTGGGACAGCTCCCGAACACTGAAGCTTTCTTT. Protein: CASSPYLGQLPNTEAFF.